The clone carrying this TCR beta chain was observed once. Its target is unknown. The data belong to a study of cytomegalovirus exposure and HLA in healthy donors. Both 60 Vbeta primers and 13 Jbeta primers went into the PCR. Here immunoSEQ multiplex PCR was the method, and the copy in TCRdb shows in-frame clones only, minus some. The table shows about 160,000 clones, with approximately 88% occurring only once. General study findings and limits: Later analysis showed most CMV-associated TCR beta chains appearing HLA-restricted. In a later analysis, TCR beta V- and J-gene trimming was associated with a missense DCLRE1C variant.

V dropped 4 bases and J dropped 1 base, with 10 bases sitting between them. Per the germline V gene, CDR1 is SGHDN and CDR2 is FVKESK. The CDR3 runs to 14 residues. The source is a boy between 2 and 15 years old in good health and CMV-seronegative. J is TRBJ1-1 and V is TRBV14, with D maybe TRBD1 (5 bases). Sequenced input: PBMCs. For the CDR3, the DNA is TGTGCCAGCAGCCGTGGGGGGAGGAACACTGAAGCTTTCTTT. Its protein product is CASSRGGRNTEAFF.